The present TCR beta chain was sequenced within a study of T-cell memory formation after mild COVID-19. As for the study in general: Largely, the TCR clusters proved donor specific. General study results and limits: Clones that contracted clustered mainly in CM and EM if CD4+ and in EMRA if CD8+.

One entry per CDR3 protein, called by TCRdb with MiXCR from the 5' RACE reads. The sample comprises hundreds of thousands of distinct CDR3 sequences, around 21% of which are singletons, and around 13% rests with the top ten. About this clonotype: Its antigen is not known.

The CDR3 totals 15 residues. Trimming at V came to 2 bases and at J to 7 bases, leaving 6 bases not matched to a gene. This chain joins TRBV12-3 or TRBV12-4 and TRBJ2-2, with 8 bases aligning to TRBD1. The receptor comes from an adult woman who had mild COVID-19 (a few samples of this study predate the infection). Cell type and time point are not known. Sequencing used PBMCs or a T cell subset sorted from them (not recorded which). CDR3 DNA sequence: TGTGCCAGCAGTTTAATGGACAGGGCGGTCGGGGAGCTGTTTTTT. Translating gives CASSLMDRAVGELFF.